A single sample is the source of the 28 T cell receptor beta chains below, sequenced in a study of blood T cell repertoires in COVID-19. TCRdb's table, derived via immunoSEQ multiplex PCR, lists solely in-frame clones and lacks some. The sample has over 200,000 clones, over 75% seen once. The sequenced sample was PBMCs or T cells enriched from blood (not recorded which). These receptors all stem from a woman in her forties or fifties who had recovered from COVID-19.

V usage is TRBV7-9 and J usage is TRBJ1-2; D is unresolved. Germline V lookup: CDR1 SEHNR, CDR2 FQNEAQ (reference sequence). This CDR3 region has 14 residues. V gave up 4 bases and J gave up 4 bases, with 13 bases separating them. The CDR3 DNA reads TGTGCCAGCAGCTCCCAAACCTACAGCTATGGCTACACCTTC. It is translated as CASSSQTYSYGYTF.

The chain has TRBV21-1 and TRBJ1-2. TRBV21-1 is given as a pseudogene. CDR3 length: 9 residues. The CDR3 region has the DNA TGTGCCAGCAAGGAGGGCTACACCTTC. Translated: CASKEGYTF.

This clone appeared a single time. The chain couples TRBV19 to TRBJ2-1; no clear D gene. The V gene lost 4 bases and the J gene lost 2 bases, with 3 bases spanning the gap. This CDR3 contains 12 residues. The germline V gene has CDR1 LNHDA and CDR2 SQIVND (reference sequence). The CDR3: CASSTAYNEQFF. CDR3 nucleotide sequence: TGTGCCAGTAGTACAGCCTACAATGAGCAGTTCTTC.

The chain links TRBV29-1 to TRBJ2-1; 10 bases align to TRBD2. V shed 2 bases and J 5 bases; nucleotides not matched to a gene: 3. The CDR3 contains 14 residues. Germline V gives CDR1 SQVTM, CDR2 ANQGSEA. The CDR3: CSVERTSGNNEQFF. CDR3 coding DNA: TGCAGCGTTGAAAGAACTAGCGGGAACAATGAGCAGTTCTTC.

This clone has just a few counts. This chain links TRBV7-6 with TRBJ2-1; D is uncertain. Germline values: CDR1 SGHVS, CDR2 FNYEAQ. The CDR3 totals 13 residues. The V and J ends lost 3 bases and 9 bases respectively, with 12 bases between them. CDR3 protein: CASSFGERSEQFF. CDR3 bases: TGTGCCAGCAGCTTTGGAGAACGCAGTGAGCAGTTCTTC.

The chain links TRBV6-5 to TRBJ1-4; 10 nucleotides match TRBD1. V dropped 4 bases and J dropped 6; count of bases not matched to a gene: 8. CDR1 and CDR2 from the germline V gene are MNHEY and SVGAGI. The CDR3 is 16 residues long. The CDR3: CASSLEGGTGDEKLFF. CDR3 nucleotides: TGTGCCAGCAGTTTGGAGGGGGGGACAGGGGATGAAAAACTGTTTTTT.

J is TRBJ2-2 and V is TRBV25-1, with a tentative D call TRBD1 (5 bases). Trimming left V 6 bases short and J 5 bases short, with 16 bases between. The CDR3 sequence is 15 residues long. Germline V gene lookup returns CDR1 MGHDK and CDR2 SYGVNS. CDR3 region: CASRKQQGRTGELFF. CDR3 nucleotide sequence: TGTGCCAGCAGAAAGCAGCAGGGTAGGACCGGGGAGCTGTTTTTT. The complete variable domain, with remaining parts taken from reference TRBV25-1 and TRBJ2-2, reads EADIYQTPRYLVIGTGKKITLECSQTMGHDKMYWYQQDPGMELHLIHYSYGVNSTEKGDLSSESTVSRIRTEHFPLTLESARPSHTSQYLCASRKQQGRTGELFFGEGSRLTVL.

The genes are TRBV28 and TRBJ2-3; 8 bases fit TRBD1. CDR1 is MDHEN, CDR2 SYDVKM, per germline. The CDR3 extends over 14 amino acids. V lost 6 bases and J lost 3; bases outside the gene matches: 5. CDR3 sequence (DNA): TGTGCCAGCAGGTCGACAGGGGTAACAGATACGCAGTATTTT. Translating gives CASRSTGVTDTQYF.

V usage is TRBV28 and J usage is TRBJ2-7; 9 positions match TRBD1. Germline assignment: CDR1 MDHEN and CDR2 SYDVKM. This CDR3 has 15 amino acids. Trimming removed 8 bases from V and 0 bases from J; junction bases left unmatched: 8. CDR3 coding DNA: TGTGCCAGCTGTACAGGGGGCCCCCCCTCCTACGAGCAGTACTTC. Translated: CASCTGGPPSYEQYF. The full variable domain, in which reference TRBV28 and TRBJ2-7 provide the parts outside the CDR3, is DVKVTQSSRYLVKRTGEKVFLECVQDMDHENMFWYRQDPGLGLRLIYFSYDVKMKEKGDIPEGYSVSREKKERFSLILESASTNQTSMYLCASCTGGPPSYEQYFGPGTRLTVT.

J is TRBJ1-3 and V is TRBV28, with a possible D match to TRBD1 (6 bases). From germline, CDR1 is MDHEN and CDR2 SYDVKM. The CDR3 has 14 residues. V was trimmed by 1 base and J by 7 bases, leaving 11 bases between them. CDR3 DNA: TGTGCCAGCAGTTTATCTGGGGGCCTGAACACCATATATTTT. It codes for CASSLSGGLNTIYF. Together with reference TRBV28 and TRBJ1-3, the CDR3 gives the full variable domain: DVKVTQSSRYLVKRTGEKVFLECVQDMDHENMFWYRQDPGLGLRLIYFSYDVKMKEKGDIPEGYSVSREKKERFSLILESASTNQTSMYLCASSLSGGLNTIYFGEGSWLTVV.

Comments on this clone: The junction departs from the called germline gene at one end, perhaps through a read error. This sequence joins TRBV7-7 and TRBJ1-5; D not certain. The CDR3 spans 20 residues. Germline CDR1 and CDR2: SSHAT and FNYEAQ (reference sequence). The CDR3 DNA is TGTGCTAGCAGCCCCTCGCTTAGAAGGTCGGGTCTTGAGGACAATCAGCCCCAGCATTTT. This encodes CASSPSLRRSGLEDNQPQHF.

This chain uses TRBV30 with TRBJ1-1; TRBD1 is a possible D gene (6 bases). CDR1 is GTSNPN and CDR2 is SVGIG in the germline V gene (reference sequence). This CDR3 has 13 amino acids. Between the trimmed V and J ends, which lost 3 bases and 13 bases, there was a span of 21 bases. CDR3 protein: CAWRLDSWGVVFF. The DNA of the CDR3 is TGTGCCTGGAGGCTGGACAGTTGGGGAGTCGTTTTCTTT.

V gene TRBV7-8 combines with J gene TRBJ1-4; possibly TRBD1 for D (5 bases). The ends were cut back, 5 bases at V and 7 bases at J, with 14 bases in the middle. Germline assignment: CDR1 SGHVS and CDR2 FQNEAQ. This CDR3 has 14 amino acids. CDR3 coding DNA: TGTGCCAGCAGCGCCGCAGGGTTTGGTGAAAAACTGTTTTTT. Translating gives CASSAAGFGEKLFF.

The rearrangement links TRBV2 to TRBJ1-4; D ambiguous. V was pared by 6 bases and J by 4 bases, with 12 bases between. The CDR3 extends over 14 amino acids. Germline loops: CDR1 SNHLY, CDR2 FYNNEI. The CDR3 here is CASRLTQSNEKLFF. CDR3 DNA sequence: TGTGCCAGCAGGCTGACACAAAGTAATGAAAAACTGTTTTTT.

As regards this clone: The sample contains more than one DNA sequence encoding this CDR3. The V gene is TRBV15, the J gene TRBJ2-7; 8 bases fit TRBD2. Germline V CDR1 and CDR2: LNHNV, YYDKDF (reference sequence). The CDR3 totals 14 residues. V lost 1 base, J lost 4 bases, and 3 bases stayed unmatched. The CDR3 DNA is TGTGCCACCAGCAGAGCGGGGGGGCCGTACGAGCAGTACTTC. The encoded protein is CATSRAGGPYEQYF.

This rearrangement joins TRBV19 to TRBJ2-7; D ambiguous. The CDR3 extends over 14 amino acids. V was clipped by 3 bases and J by 2 bases, with 11 bases between them. CDR1 and CDR2 (germline): LNHDA, SQIVND (reference sequence). The CDR3 bases are TGTGCCAGTAGTATGGGTCGGGTCCCCTACGAGCAGTACTTC. Its translation is CASSMGRVPYEQYF.

The V and J genes are TRBV15 and TRBJ2-3; 10 bases are shared with TRBD2. The germline CDR1 and CDR2 sequences are LNHNV and YYDKDF (reference sequence). The CDR3 loop spans 13 amino acids. Losses at the gene ends were 6 bases for V and 5 bases for J; bases not matched to a gene: 2. The chain's CDR3 is CATRSSGRDTQYF. Here the CDR3 DNA reads TGTGCCACCAGGTCTAGCGGGAGAGATACGCAGTATTTT.

This clone has a single count. The genes are TRBV28 and TRBJ2-7, with D possibly TRBD2 on 6 matching bases. Between the trimmed V and J ends, which lost 2 bases and 1 base, there was a span of 12 bases. CDR1 is MDHEN, CDR2 SYDVKM, per germline. The length of the CDR3 is 15 residues. CDR3 protein: CASSLAGSGSYEQYF. The CDR3 DNA sequence: TGTGCCAGCAGTTTAGCGGGAAGCGGGTCCTACGAGCAGTACTTC.

This clone was observed a handful of times. The chain recombines TRBV2 with TRBJ1-5, with no clear D. The germline V gene has CDR1 SNHLY and CDR2 FYNNEI. V shed 3 bases and J shed 10 bases, with 13 bases lying between them. The CDR3 sequence is 13 residues long. Written as DNA, the CDR3 is TGTGCCAGCAGTGACCCGTTCCCAGGTCCCCAGCATTTT. Translated, it gives CASSDPFPGPQHF. The complete variable domain, with remaining parts taken from reference TRBV2 and TRBJ1-5, reads EPEVTQTPSHQVTQMGQEVILRCVPISNHLYFYWYRQILGQKVEFLVSFYNNEISEKSEIFDDQFSVERPDGSNFTLKIRSTKLEDSAMYFCASSDPFPGPQHFGDGTRLSIL.

V is TRBV6-5 and J is TRBJ2-7; 12 bases are a match to TRBD1. V lost 2 bases, J lost 3 bases, and 5 bases stayed unmatched. The CDR3 runs 16 residues. Germline loops: CDR1 MNHEY, CDR2 SVGAGI. This CDR3 reads CASSYGGTGGFYEQYF. For the CDR3, the DNA is TGTGCCAGCAGTTACGGGGGGACAGGGGGCTTCTACGAGCAGTACTTC.

This chain uses TRBV3-1 (or the pseudogene TRBV3-2) with TRBJ1-1, with D possibly being TRBD1 (6 bases). Germline-derived CDR1 and CDR2 are LGHDT and YNNKEL (reference sequence). The CDR3 runs to 15 residues. Trimming shortened V by 3 bases and J by 2 bases, and 13 bases separated the two germline ends. The DNA for the CDR3 is TGTGCCAGCAGCCACACTAGGACAGCCAACACTGAAGCTTTCTTT. Amino acid sequence: CASSHTRTANTEAFF.

A word on this clone: Different DNA sequences within this sample yield the same CDR3. The chain has TRBV19 and TRBJ1-3, with a tentative D call TRBD1 (6 bases). Germline CDR1 is LNHDA and CDR2 is SQIVND (reference sequence). V was clipped by 6 bases and J by 0 bases, with 12 bases between them. The CDR3 has 15 residues. The CDR3 sequence: CASSRQVYSGNTIYF. DNA of the CDR3: TGTGCCAGTAGCAGACAGGTCTACTCTGGAAACACCATATATTTT.

This clone turned up a few times. J is TRBJ1-6 and V is TRBV20-1; 7 bases are shared with TRBD1. V lost 3 bases and J lost 9; bases outside the gene matches: 20. CDR3 length: 18 amino acids. Germline CDR1 and CDR2: DFQATT and SNEGSKA (reference sequence). The CDR3 DNA follows: TGCAGTGCTAGTGAGACAGGGAGAGACGACGGCAATATTTCACCCCTCCACTTT. This codes for CSASETGRDDGNISPLHF.

The gene calls are TRBV21-1 and TRBJ2-1; TRBD1 is taken as the D call from the table, unchecked against the DNA. TRBV21-1 is a pseudogene. This CDR3 comprises 18 residues. The CDR3 sequence: CASSRTTTGGSTDNEQFF. CDR3 sequence (DNA): TGTGCCAGCAGCAGAACAACAACAGGGGGCTCTACCGACAATGAGCAGTTCTTC.

The chain links TRBV6-5 to TRBJ2-7; 7 bases match TRBD1. The trim removed 4 bases at V and 1 base at J, leaving 4 bases unmatched. CDR1 is MNHEY and CDR2 is SVGAGI in the germline V gene. The CDR3 has 14 amino acids. Here the CDR3 DNA reads TGTGCCAGCAGTTTCGGGGACAGTTCCTACGAGCAGTACTTC. This codes for CASSFGDSSYEQYF.

V usage is TRBV27 and J usage is TRBJ1-2; a possible D gene is TRBD1 (5 bases). CDR3 length: 14 amino acids. Per the germline V gene, CDR1 is MNHEY and CDR2 is SMNVEV (reference sequence). Trimming shortened V by 4 bases and J by 8 bases, and 17 bases separated the two germline ends. CDR3 nucleotide sequence: TGTGCCAGCAGTTCAGGGATAGTCCACTGGGGCTACACCTTC. Amino acids: CASSSGIVHWGYTF.

V gene TRBV11-2 combines with J gene TRBJ2-3; 12 nucleotides line up with TRBD1. The CDR3 has 18 amino acids. Per germline, CDR1 SGHAT and CDR2 FQNNGV. V dropped 8 bases and J dropped 2; count of bases not matched to a gene: 14. The CDR3 sequence: CASGDRGRSEWSTDTQYF. The DNA of the CDR3 is TGTGCCAGCGGGGACAGGGGGCGATCTGAGTGGTCCACAGATACGCAGTATTTT.

CDR3: CASSIVRLAAYNEQFF. The DNA of the CDR3 is TGTGCCAGTAGTATAGTCCGACTAGCGGCTTACAATGAGCAGTTCTTC. V and J are TRBV19 and TRBJ2-1; 9 bases fit TRBD2. In germline, CDR1 is LNHDA, CDR2 SQIVND (reference sequence). Unmatched junction bases numbered 5, after V lost 1 base and J lost 4 bases. The CDR3 is 16 residues long.